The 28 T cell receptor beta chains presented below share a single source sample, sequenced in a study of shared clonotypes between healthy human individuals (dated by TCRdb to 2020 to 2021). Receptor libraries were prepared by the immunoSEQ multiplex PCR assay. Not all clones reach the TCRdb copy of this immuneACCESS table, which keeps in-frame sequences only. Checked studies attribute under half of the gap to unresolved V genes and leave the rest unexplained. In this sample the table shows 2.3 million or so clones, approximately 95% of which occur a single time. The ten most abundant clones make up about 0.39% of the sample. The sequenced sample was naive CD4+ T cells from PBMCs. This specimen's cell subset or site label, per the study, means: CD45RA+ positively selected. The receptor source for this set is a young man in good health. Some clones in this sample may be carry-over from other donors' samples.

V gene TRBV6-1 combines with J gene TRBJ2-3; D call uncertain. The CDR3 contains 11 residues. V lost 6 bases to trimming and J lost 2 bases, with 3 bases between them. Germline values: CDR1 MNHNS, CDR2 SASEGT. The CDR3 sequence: CASRITDTQYF. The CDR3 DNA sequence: TGTGCCAGCAGAATCACAGATACGCAGTATTTT.

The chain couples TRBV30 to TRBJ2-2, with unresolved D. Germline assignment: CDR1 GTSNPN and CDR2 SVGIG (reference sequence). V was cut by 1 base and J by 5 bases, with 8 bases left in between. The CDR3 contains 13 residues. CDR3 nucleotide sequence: TGTGCCTGGAGTGGAAGTTGGACCGGGGAGCTGTTTTTT. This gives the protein CAWSGSWTGELFF.

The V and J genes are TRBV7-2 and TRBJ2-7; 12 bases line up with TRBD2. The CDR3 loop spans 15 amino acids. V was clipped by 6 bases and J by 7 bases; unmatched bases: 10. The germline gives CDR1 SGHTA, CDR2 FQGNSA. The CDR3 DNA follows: TGTGCCAGCAGGACCGGACTAGCGGGATCGTGGGAGCAGTACTTC. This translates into CASRTGLAGSWEQYF.

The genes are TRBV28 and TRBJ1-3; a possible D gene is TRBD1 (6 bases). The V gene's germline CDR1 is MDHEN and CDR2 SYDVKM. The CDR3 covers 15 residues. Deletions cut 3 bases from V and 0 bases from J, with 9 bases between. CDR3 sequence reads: CASSLQGGSGNTIYF. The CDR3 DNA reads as TGTGCCAGCAGTTTGCAAGGGGGCTCTGGAAACACCATATATTTT. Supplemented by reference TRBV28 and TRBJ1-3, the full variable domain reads DVKVTQSSRYLVKRTGEKVFLECVQDMDHENMFWYRQDPGLGLRLIYFSYDVKMKEKGDIPEGYSVSREKKERFSLILESASTNQTSMYLCASSLQGGSGNTIYFGEGSWLTVV.

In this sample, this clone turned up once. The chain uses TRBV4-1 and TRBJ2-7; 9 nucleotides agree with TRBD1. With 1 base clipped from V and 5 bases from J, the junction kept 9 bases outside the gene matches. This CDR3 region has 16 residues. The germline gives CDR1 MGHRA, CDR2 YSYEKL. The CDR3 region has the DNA TGCGCCAGCAGCCAAGTTTGGGGGGACAGGGCGAACGAGCAGTACTTC. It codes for CASSQVWGDRANEQYF.

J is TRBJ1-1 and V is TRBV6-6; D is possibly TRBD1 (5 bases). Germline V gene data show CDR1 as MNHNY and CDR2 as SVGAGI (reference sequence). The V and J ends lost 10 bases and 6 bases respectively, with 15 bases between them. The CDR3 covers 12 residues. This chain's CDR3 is CAIYPEGSEAFF. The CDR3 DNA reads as TGTGCCATCTACCCGGAGGGGTCTGAAGCTTTCTTT.

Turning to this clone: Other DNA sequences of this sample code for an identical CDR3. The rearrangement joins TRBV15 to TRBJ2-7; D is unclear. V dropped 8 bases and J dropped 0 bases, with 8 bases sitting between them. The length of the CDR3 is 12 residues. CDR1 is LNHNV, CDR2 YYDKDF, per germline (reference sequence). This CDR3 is CATSPSSYEQYF. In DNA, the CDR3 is TGTGCCACCTCCCCTAGCTCCTACGAGCAGTACTTC.

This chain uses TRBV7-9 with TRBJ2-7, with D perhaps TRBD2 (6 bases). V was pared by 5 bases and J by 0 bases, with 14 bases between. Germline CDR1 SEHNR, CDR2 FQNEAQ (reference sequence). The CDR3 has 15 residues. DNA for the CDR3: TGTGCCAGCAGCCCGGGGGACGAGTCCTCCTACGAGCAGTACTTC. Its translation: CASSPGDESSYEQYF.

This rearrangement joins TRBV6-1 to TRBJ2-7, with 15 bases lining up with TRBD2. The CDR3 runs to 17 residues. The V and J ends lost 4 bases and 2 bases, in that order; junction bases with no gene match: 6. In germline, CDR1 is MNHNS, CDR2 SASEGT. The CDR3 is CASSAGLAGGSTYEQYF. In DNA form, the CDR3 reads TGTGCCAGCAGTGCGGGACTAGCGGGAGGTAGTACCTACGAGCAGTACTTC.

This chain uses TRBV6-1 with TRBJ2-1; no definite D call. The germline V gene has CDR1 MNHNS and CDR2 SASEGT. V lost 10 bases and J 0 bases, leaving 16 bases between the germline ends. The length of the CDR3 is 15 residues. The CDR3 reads CATADLISSYNEQFF. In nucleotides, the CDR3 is TGTGCCACTGCTGACTTGATCTCCTCCTACAATGAGCAGTTCTTC.

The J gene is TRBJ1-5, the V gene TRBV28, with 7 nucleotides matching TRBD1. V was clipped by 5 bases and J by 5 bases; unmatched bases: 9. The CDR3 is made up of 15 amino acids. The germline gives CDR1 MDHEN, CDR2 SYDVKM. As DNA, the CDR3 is TGTGCCAGCAGTAAGCCGACAGGGCCCTATCAGCCCCAGCATTTT. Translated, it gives CASSKPTGPYQPQHF.

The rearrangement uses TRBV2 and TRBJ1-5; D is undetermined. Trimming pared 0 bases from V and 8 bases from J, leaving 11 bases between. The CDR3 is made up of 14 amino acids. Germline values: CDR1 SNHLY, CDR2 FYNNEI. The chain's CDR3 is CASSEALPAEPQHF. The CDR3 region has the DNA TGTGCCAGCAGTGAAGCGCTCCCAGCGGAGCCCCAGCATTTT.

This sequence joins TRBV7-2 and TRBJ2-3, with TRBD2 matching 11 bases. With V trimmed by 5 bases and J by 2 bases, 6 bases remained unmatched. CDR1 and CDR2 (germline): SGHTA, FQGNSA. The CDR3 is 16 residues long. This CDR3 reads CASSQLAGAITDTQYF. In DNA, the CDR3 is TGTGCCAGCAGCCAACTAGCGGGAGCAATCACAGATACGCAGTATTTT.

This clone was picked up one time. CDR3 residues: CASSSLKGQGHQPQHF. CDR3 sequence (DNA): TGTGCCAGTAGTAGCCTTAAGGGACAGGGACATCAGCCCCAGCATTTT. The chain uses TRBV19 and TRBJ1-5, with TRBD1 matching 9 bases. CDR1 is LNHDA and CDR2 is SQIVND in the germline V gene (reference sequence). The junction had 9 bases not matched to a gene; V was cut back by 4 bases and J by 5 bases. The CDR3 length is 16 residues. Using reference TRBV19 and TRBJ1-5 for the parts outside the CDR3, the full variable domain is DGGITQSPKYLFRKEGQNVTLSCEQNLNHDAMYWYRQDPGQGLRLIYYSQIVNDFQKGDIAEGYSVSREKKESFPLTVTSAQKNPTAFYLCASSSLKGQGHQPQHFGDGTRLSIL.

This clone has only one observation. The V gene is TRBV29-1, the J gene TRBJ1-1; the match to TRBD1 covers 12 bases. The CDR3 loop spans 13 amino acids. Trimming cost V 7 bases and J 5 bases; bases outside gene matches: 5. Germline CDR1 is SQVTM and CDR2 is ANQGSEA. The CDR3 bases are TGCAGCGGGGACAGGGGGCAAGGTACTGAAGCTTTCTTT. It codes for CSGDRGQGTEAFF.

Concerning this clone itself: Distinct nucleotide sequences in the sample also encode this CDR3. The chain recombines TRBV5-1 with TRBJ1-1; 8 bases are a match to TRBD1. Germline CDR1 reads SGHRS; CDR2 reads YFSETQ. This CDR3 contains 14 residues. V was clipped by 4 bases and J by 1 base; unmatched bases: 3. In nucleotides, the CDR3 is TGCGCCAGCAGCGTCGGACAGGGGAACACTGAAGCTTTCTTT. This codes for CASSVGQGNTEAFF.

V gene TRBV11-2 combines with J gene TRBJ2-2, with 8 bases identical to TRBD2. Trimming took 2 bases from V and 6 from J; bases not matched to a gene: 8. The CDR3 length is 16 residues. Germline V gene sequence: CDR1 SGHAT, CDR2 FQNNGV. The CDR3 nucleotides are TGTGCCAGCAGCTTATTCGCGGGAGGATGGGCCGGGGAGCTGTTTTTT. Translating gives CASSLFAGGWAGELFF. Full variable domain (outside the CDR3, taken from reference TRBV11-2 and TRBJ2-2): EAGVAQSPRYKIIEKRQSVAFWCNPISGHATLYWYQQILGQGPKLLIQFQNNGVVDDSQLPKDRFSAERLKGVDSTLKIQPAKLEDSAVYLCASSLFAGGWAGELFFGEGSRLTVL.

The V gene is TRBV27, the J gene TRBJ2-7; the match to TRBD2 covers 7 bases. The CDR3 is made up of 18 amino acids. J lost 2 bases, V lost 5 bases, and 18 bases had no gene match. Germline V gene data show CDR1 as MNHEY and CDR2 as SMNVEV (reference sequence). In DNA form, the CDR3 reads TGTGCCAGCAGTCCCCTCCCCTCATCTAGCGGCTCCACCTACGAGCAGTACTTC. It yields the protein CASSPLPSSSGSTYEQYF.

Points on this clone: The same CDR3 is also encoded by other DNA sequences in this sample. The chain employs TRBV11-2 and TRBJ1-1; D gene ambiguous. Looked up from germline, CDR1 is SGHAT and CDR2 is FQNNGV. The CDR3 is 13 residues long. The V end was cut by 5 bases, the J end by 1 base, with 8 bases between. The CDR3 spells CASSPRQNTEAFF. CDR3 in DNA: TGTGCCAGCAGCCCTCGACAGAACACTGAAGCTTTCTTT.

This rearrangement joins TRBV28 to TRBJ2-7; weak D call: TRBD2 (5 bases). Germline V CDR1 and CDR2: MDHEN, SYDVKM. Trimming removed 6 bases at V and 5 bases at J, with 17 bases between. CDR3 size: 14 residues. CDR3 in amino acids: CASSVGGARDEQYF. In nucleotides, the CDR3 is TGTGCCAGCAGCGTAGGAGGTGCCCGCGACGAGCAGTACTTC.

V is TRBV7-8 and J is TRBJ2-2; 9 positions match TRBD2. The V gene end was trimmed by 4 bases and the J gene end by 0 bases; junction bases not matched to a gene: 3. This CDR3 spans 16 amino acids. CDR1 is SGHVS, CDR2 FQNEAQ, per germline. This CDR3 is CASSSLAGANTGELFF. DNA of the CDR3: TGTGCCAGCAGCTCCTTAGCGGGAGCGAACACCGGGGAGCTGTTTTTT.

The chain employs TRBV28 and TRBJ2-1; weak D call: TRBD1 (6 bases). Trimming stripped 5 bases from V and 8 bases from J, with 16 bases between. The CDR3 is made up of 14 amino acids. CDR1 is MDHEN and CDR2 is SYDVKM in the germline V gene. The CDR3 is CASSQGTLYHEQFF. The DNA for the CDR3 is TGTGCCAGCAGTCAGGGGACATTGTATCATGAGCAGTTCTTC.

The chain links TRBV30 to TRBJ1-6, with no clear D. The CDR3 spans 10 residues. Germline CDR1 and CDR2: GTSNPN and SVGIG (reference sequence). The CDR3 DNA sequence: TGTGCGCTGGGGTTCCCGGCCCTCCACTTT. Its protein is CALGFPALHF.

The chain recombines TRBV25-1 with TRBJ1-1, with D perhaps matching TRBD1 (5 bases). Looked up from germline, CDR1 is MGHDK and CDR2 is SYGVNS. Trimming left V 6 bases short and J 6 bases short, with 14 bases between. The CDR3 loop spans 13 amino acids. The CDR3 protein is CASRPDPGPEAFF. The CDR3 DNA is TGTGCCAGCAGACCGGACCCGGGGCCTGAAGCTTTCTTT.

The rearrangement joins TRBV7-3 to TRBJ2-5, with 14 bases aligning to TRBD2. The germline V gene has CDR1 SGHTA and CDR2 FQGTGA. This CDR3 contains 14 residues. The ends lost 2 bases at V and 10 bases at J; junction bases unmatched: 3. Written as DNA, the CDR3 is TGTGCCAGCAGCTTAGGGACTAGCGGGAGTATCCAGTACTTC. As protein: CASSLGTSGSIQYF.

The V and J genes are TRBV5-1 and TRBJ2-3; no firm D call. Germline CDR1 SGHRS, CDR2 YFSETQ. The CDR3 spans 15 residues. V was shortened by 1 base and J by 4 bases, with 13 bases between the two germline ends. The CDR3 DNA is TGCGCCAGCAGCTTGCGTTTTAGTATGGCAGATACGCAGTATTTT. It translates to CASSLRFSMADTQYF.

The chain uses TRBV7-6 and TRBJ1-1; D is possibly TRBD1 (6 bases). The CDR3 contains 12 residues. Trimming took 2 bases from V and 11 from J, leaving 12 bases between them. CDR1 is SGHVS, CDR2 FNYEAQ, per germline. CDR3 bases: TGTGCCAGCAGCTTAAGGGCAGGGGAGGCTTTCTTT. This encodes CASSLRAGEAFF.

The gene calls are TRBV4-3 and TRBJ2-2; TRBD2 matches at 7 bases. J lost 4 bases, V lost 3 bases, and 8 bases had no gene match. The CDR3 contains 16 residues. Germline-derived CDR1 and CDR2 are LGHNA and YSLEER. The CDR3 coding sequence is TGCGCCAGCAGCCAGGAAAGCGGGGTGGTCACCGGGGAGCTGTTTTTT. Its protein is CASSQESGVVTGELFF.